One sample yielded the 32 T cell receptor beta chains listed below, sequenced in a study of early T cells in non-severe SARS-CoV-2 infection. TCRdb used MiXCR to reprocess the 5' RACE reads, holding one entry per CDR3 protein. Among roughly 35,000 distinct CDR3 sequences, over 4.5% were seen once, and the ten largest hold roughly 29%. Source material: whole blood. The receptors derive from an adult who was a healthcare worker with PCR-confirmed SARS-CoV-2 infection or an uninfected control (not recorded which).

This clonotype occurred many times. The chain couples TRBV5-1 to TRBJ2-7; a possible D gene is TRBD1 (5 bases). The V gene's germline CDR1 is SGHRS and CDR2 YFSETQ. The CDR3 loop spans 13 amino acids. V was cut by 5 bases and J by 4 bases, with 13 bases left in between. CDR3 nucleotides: TGCGCCAGCAGTCGACAGAGCCAATACGAGCAGTACTTC. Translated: CASSRQSQYEQYF.

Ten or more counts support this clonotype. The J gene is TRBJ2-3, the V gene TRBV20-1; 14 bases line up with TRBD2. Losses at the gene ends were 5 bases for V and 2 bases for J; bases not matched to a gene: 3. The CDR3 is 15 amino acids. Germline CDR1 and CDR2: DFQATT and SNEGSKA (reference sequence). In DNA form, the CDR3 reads TGCAGTGCTGGGGGACTAGCGGGGGTCACAGATACGCAGTATTTT. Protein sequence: CSAGGLAGVTDTQYF.

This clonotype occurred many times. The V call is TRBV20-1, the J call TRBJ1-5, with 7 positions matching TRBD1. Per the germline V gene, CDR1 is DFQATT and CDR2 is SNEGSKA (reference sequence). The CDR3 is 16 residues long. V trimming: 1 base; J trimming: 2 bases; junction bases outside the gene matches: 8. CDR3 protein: CSARVRGQGGNQPQHF. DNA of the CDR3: TGCAGTGCTAGAGTAAGGGGGCAGGGCGGCAATCAGCCCCAGCATTTT.

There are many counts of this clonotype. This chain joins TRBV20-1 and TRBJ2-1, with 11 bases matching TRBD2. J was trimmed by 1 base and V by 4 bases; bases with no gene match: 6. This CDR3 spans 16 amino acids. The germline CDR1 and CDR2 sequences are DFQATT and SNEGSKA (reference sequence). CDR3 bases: TGCAGTGCTATCGTAGCGGGGGGGAGTTCCTACAATGAGCAGTTCTTC. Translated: CSAIVAGGSSYNEQFF.

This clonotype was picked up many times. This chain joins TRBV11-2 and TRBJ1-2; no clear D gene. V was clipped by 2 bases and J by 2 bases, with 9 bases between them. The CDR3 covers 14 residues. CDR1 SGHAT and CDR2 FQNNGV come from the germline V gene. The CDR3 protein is CASSLNSVNYGYTF. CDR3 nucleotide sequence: TGTGCCAGCAGCTTAAACAGCGTAAACTATGGCTACACCTTC.

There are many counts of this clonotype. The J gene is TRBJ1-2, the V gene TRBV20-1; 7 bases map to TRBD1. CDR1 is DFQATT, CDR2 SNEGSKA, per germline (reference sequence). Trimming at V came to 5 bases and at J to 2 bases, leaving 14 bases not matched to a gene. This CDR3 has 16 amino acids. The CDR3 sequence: CSAGDRLEPQNYGYTF. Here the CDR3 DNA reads TGCAGTGCTGGGGACAGACTAGAACCTCAAAACTATGGCTACACCTTC.

CDR3 DNA sequence: TGTGCCAGCAGCTTAGGTCCGGCAGGGAGGAGCACAGATACGCAGTATTTT. Protein sequence: CASSLGPAGRSTDTQYF. This chain uses TRBV7-8 with TRBJ2-3; D perhaps matches TRBD2 (6 bases). Germline CDR1 SGHVS, CDR2 FQNEAQ. This CDR3 is 17 amino acids long. V was pared by 1 base and J by 0 bases, with 14 bases between.

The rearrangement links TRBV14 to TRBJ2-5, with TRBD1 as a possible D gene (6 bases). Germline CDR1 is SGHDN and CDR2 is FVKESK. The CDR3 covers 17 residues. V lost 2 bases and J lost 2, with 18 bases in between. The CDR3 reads CASSQIRGRDGQETQYF. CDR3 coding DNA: TGTGCCAGCAGCCAAATCAGGGGAAGGGACGGACAAGAGACCCAGTACTTC.

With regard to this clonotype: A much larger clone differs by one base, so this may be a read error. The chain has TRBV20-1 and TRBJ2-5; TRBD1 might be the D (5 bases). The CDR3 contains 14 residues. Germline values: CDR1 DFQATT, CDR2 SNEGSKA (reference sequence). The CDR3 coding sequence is TGCATTGCTAGATTGTCAGGGTTCGGAGAGACCCAGTACTTC. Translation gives CIARLSGFGETQYF.

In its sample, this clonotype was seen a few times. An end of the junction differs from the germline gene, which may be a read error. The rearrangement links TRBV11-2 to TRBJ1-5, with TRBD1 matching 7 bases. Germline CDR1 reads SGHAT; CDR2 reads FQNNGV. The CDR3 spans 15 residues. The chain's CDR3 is CASSMTGNSNQPQHF. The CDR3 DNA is TGTGCCAGCAGCATGACAGGGAATAGCAATCAGCCCCAACATTTT.

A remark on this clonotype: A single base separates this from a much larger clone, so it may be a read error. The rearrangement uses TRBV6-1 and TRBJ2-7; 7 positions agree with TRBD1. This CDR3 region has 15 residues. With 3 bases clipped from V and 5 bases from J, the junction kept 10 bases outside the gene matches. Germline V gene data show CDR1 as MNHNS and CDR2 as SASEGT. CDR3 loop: CASSDLRQGRDEQYF. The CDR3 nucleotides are TGTGCCAGCAGTGATTTGAGACAGGGTCGGGACGAGCAGTACTTC.

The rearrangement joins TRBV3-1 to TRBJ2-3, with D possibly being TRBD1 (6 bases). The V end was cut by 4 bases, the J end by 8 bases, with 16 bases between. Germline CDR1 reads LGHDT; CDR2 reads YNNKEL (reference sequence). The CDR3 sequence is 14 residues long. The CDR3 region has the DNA TGTGCCAGCAGCCTCCTTTGGGGGCCTGGTACGCAGTATTTT. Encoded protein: CASSLLWGPGTQYF.

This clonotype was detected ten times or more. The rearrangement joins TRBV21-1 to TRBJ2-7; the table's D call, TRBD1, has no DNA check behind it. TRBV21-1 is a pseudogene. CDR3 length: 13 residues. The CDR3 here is CASDGTGVNEQYF. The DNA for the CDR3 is TGTGCCAGCGACGGGACAGGGGTCAACGAGCAGTACTTC.

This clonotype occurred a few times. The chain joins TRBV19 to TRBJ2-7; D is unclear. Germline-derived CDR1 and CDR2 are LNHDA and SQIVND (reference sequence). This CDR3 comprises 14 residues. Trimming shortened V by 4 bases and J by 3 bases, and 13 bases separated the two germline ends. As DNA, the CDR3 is TGTGCCAGTAGTACCGGACGTTTTGACTACGAGCAGTACTTC. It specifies CASSTGRFDYEQYF. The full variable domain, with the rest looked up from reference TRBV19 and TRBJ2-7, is DGGITQSPKYLFRKEGQNVTLSCEQNLNHDAMYWYRQDPGQGLRLIYYSQIVNDFQKGDIAEGYSVSREKKESFPLTVTSAQKNPTAFYLCASSTGRFDYEQYFGPGTRLTVT.

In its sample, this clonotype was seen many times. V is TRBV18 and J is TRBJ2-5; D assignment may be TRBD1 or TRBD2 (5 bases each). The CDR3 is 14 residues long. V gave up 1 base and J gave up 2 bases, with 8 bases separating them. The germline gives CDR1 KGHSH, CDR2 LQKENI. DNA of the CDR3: TGTGCCAGCTCACCACAGGGGACGCAAGAGACCCAGTACTTC. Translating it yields CASSPQGTQETQYF.

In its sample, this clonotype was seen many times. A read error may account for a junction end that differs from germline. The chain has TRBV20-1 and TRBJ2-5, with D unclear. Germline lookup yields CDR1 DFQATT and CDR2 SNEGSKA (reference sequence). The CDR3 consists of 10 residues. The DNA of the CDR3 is TGCAGTGCTGGAGAAGAGACCCAGTACTTC. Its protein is CSAGEETQYF.

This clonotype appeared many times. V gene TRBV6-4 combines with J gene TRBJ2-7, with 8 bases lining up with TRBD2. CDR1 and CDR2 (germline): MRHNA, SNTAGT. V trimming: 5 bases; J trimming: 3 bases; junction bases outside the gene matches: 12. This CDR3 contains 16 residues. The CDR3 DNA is TGTGCCAGCAGTCTCCGGGAGGGACGAAGGAGCTACGAGCAGTACTTC. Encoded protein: CASSLREGRRSYEQYF.

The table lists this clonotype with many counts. The CDR3 here is CAWSLRTGYGYTF. CDR3 DNA sequence: TGTGCCTGGAGTTTACGGACAGGCTATGGCTACACCTTC. The chain carries TRBV30 and TRBJ1-2, with 7 bases identical to TRBD1. The CDR3 is 13 amino acids. Germline V gene lookup returns CDR1 GTSNPN and CDR2 SVGIG (reference sequence). V dropped 2 bases and J dropped 4; count of bases not matched to a gene: 4. Full variable domain (remainder filled in from reference TRBV30 and TRBJ1-2): SQTIHQWPATLVQPVGSPLSLECTVEGTSNPNLYWYRQAAGRGLQLLFYSVGIGQISSEVPQNLSASRPQDRQFILSSKKLLLSDSGFYLCAWSLRTGYGYTFGSGTRLTVV.

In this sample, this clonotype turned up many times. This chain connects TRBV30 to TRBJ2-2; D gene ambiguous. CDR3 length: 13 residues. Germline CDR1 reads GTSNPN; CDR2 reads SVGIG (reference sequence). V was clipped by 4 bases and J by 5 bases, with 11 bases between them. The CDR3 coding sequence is TGTGCCTGGACCCAAGGCCGGACCGGGGAGCTGTTTTTT. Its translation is CAWTQGRTGELFF.

CDR3 residues: CASSVAPTADYEQYF. The DNA for the CDR3 is TGTGCCAGCAGCGTAGCACCGACCGCCGACTACGAGCAGTACTTC. This chain uses TRBV9 with TRBJ2-7; D not resolved. V was clipped by 0 bases and J by 3 bases, with 13 bases between them. Germline V gives CDR1 SGDLS, CDR2 YYNGEE. This CDR3 is 15 amino acids long.

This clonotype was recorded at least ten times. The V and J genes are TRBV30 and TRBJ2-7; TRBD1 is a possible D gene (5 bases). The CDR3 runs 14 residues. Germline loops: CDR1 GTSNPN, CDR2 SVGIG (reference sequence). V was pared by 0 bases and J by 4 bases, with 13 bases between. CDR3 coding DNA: TGTGCCTGGAGTGTACACAGGATGCCTTACGAGCAGTACTTC. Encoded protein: CAWSVHRMPYEQYF.

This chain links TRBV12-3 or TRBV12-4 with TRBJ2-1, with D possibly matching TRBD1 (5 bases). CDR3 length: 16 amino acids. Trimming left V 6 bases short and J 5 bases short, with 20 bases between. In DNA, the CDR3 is TGTGCCAGCAGCCATGCGGACACGAGAGGTAACAATGAGCAGTTCTTC. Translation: CASSHADTRGNNEQFF.

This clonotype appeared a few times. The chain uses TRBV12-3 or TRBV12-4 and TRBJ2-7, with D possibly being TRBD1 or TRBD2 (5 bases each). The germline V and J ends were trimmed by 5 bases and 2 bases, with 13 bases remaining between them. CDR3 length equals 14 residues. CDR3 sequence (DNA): TGTGCCAGCAGTCCCCCGGGGCGAGCCTACGAGCAGTACTTC. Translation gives CASSPPGRAYEQYF.

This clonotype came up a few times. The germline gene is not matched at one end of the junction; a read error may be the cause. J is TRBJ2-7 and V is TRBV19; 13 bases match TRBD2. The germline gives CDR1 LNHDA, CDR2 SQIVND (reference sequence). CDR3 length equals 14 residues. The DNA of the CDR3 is TGTGCCAGTAGTTTTCGGACTAGCGGGAGCATCCCCCAATTC. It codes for CASSFRTSGSIPQF. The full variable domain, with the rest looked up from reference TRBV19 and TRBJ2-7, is DGGITQSPKYLFRKEGQNVTLSCEQNLNHDAMYWYRQDPGQGLRLIYYSQIVNDFQKGDIAEGYSVSREKKESFPLTVTSAQKNPTAFYLCASSFRTSGSIPQFGPGTRLTVT.

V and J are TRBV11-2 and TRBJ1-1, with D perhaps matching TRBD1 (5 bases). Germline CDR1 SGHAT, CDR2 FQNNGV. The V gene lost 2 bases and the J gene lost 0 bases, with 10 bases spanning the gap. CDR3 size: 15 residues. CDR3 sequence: CASSLLTAMNTEAFF. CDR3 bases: TGTGCCAGCAGCTTATTGACAGCCATGAACACTGAAGCTTTCTTT.

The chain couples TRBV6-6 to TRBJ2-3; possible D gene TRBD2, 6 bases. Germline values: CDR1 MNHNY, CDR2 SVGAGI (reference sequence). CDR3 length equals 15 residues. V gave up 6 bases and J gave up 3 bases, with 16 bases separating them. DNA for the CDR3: TGTGCCAGCAGCTACGTAGCGGTGATTACAGATACGCAGTATTTT. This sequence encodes CASSYVAVITDTQYF.

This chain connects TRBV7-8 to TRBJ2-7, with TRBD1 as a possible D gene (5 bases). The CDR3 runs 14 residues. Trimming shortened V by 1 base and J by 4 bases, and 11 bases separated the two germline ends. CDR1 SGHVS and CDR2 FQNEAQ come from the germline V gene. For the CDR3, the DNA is TGTGCCAGCAGCTTAGGGGGCCCCGTATACGAGCAGTACTTC. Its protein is CASSLGGPVYEQYF. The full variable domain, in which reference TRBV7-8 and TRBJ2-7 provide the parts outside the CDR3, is GAGVSQSPRYKVAKRGQDVALRCDPISGHVSLFWYQQALGQGPEFLTYFQNEAQLDKSGLPSDRFFAERPEGSVSTLKIQRTQQEDSAVYLCASSLGGPVYEQYFGPGTRLTVT.

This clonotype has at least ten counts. CDR3 amino acids: CSATTGFGGYTF. DNA for the CDR3: TGCAGCGCCACGACAGGGTTCGGCGGCTACACCTTC. This chain links TRBV29-1 with TRBJ1-2; 7 positions agree with TRBD1. V was pared by 7 bases and J by 8 bases, with 10 bases of the junction left unmatched. Germline V CDR1 and CDR2: SQVTM, ANQGSEA. This CDR3 has 12 residues. Combining the CDR3 with reference TRBV29-1 and TRBJ1-2 gives the whole variable domain SAVISQKPSRDICQRGTSLTIQCQVDSQVTMMFWYRQQPGQSLTLIATANQGSEATYESGFVIDKFPISRPNLTFSTLTVSNMSPEDSSIYLCSATTGFGGYTFGSGTRLTVV.

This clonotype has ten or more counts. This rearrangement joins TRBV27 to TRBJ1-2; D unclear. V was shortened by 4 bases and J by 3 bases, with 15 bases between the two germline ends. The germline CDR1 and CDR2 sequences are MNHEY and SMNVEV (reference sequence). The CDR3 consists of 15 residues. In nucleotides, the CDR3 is TGTGCCAGCAGTTCTCTCGGCGCATCGCACTATGGCTACACCTTC. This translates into CASSSLGASHYGYTF.

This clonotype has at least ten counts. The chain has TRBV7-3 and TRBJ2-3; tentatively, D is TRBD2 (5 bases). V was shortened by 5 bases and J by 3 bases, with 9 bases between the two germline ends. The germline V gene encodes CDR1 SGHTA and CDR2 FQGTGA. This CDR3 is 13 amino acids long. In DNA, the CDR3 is TGTGCCAGCAGCGACACTAGAACAGATACGCAGTATTTT. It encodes CASSDTRTDTQYF.

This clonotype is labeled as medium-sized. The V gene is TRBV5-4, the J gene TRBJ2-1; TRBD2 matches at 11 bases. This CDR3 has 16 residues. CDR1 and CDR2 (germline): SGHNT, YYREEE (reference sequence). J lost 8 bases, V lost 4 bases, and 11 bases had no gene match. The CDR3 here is CASSVDPSGRRDEQFF. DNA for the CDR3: TGTGCCAGCAGCGTGGACCCTAGCGGGAGGAGGGATGAGCAGTTCTTC.

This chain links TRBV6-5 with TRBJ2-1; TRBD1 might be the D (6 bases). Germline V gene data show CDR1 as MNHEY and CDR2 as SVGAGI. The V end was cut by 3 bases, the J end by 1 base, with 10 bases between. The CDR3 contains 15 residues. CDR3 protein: CASSYPGASYNEQFF. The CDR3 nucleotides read TGTGCCAGCAGTTATCCAGGGGCTTCCTACAATGAGCAGTTCTTC.